This T cell receptor beta chain emerged from a study of blood T cell repertoires in COVID-19. Study information: There were acute and convalescent COVID-19 samples, and they came from the United States, Italy and Spain. Nucleic acid was either cDNA or gDNA, and it came from T cells, B-cell-depleted T cells, or PBMCs.

Authors' methods: Reference gene primer amplification gave estimated nucleated cell counts. TCRdb's table, derived via immunoSEQ multiplex PCR, lists solely in-frame clones and lacks some. V and J calls and clone size follow that table, whereas D and trimming were derived from the DNA. The sample has 25,000 to 30,000 clones, about 90% seen once. V dropped 3 bases and J dropped 4; count of bases not matched to a gene: 1. Germline V gene data show CDR1 as DFQATT and CDR2 as SNEGSKA (reference sequence). The CDR3 runs to 14 residues. The source material was peripheral blood. The origin of this receptor is a human donor in a cohort sampled during active COVID-19. This chain joins TRBV20-1 and TRBJ2-7; 15 bases line up with TRBD2. CDR3 DNA: TGCAGTGCTAGTGGGACTAGCGGGGGGTACGAGCAGTACTTC. This gives the protein CSASGTSGGYEQYF.